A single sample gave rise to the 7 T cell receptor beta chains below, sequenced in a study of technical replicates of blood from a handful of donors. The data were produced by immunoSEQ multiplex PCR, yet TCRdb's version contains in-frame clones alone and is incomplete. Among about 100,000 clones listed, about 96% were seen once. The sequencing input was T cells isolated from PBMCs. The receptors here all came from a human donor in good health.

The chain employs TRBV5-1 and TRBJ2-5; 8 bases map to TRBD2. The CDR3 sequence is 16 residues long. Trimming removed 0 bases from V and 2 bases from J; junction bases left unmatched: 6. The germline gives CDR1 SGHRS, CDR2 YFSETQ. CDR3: CASSLAPLAVQETQYF. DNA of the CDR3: TGCGCCAGCAGCTTGGCACCACTAGCGGTTCAAGAGACCCAGTACTTC.

The CDR3 bases are TGTGCCAGCAGTCCTTGGCGGCAGCTGAACTATGGCTACACCTTC. It specifies CASSPWRQLNYGYTF. The chain recombines TRBV27 with TRBJ1-2; D is unresolved. V lost 5 bases to trimming and J lost 2 bases, with 15 bases between them. Germline CDR1 and CDR2: MNHEY and SMNVEV (reference sequence). CDR3 length: 15 amino acids.

The CDR3 sequence: CASSSVDRDRAKGYTF. CDR3 bases: TGTGCCAGCAGCTCAGTGGACCGGGACAGGGCTAAGGGCTACACCTTC. This chain uses TRBV9 with TRBJ1-2; TRBD1 agrees at 9 bases. Germline CDR1 SGDLS, CDR2 YYNGEE. V trimming: 4 bases; J trimming: 8 bases; junction bases outside the gene matches: 15. The CDR3 covers 16 residues. Combining the CDR3 with reference TRBV9 and TRBJ1-2 gives the whole variable domain DSGVTQTPKHLITATGQRVTLRCSPRSGDLSVYWYQQSLDQGLQFLIQYYNGEERAKGNILERFSAQQFPDLHSELNLSSLELGDSALYFCASSSVDRDRAKGYTFGSGTRLTVV.

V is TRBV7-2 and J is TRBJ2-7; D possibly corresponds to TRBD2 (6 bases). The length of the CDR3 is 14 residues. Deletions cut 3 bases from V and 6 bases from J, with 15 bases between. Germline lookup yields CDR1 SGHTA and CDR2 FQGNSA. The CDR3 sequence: CASSFLGGYAEQYF. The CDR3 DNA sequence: TGTGCCAGCAGCTTTCTCGGGGGATATGCCGAGCAGTACTTC.

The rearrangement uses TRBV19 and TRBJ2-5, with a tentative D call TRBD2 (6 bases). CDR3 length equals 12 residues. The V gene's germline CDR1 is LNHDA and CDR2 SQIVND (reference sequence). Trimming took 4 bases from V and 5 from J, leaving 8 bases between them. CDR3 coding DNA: TGTGCCAGTAGTAGGCGGGGTGAGACCCAGTACTTC. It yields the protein CASSRRGETQYF.

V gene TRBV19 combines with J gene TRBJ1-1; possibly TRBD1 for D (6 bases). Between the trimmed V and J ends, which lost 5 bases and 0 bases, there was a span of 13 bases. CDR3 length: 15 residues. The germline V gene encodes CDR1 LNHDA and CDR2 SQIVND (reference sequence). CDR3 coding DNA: TGTGCCAGTAGTTCACAGGGATCCCTGAACACTGAAGCTTTCTTT. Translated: CASSSQGSLNTEAFF.

CDR3: CASSETGIGELFF. DNA of the CDR3: TGTGCCAGCAGTGAAACAGGGATCGGGGAGCTGTTTTTT. This chain uses TRBV6-1 with TRBJ2-2; a possible D gene is TRBD1 (6 bases). V gave up 2 bases and J gave up 7 bases, with 8 bases separating them. In germline, CDR1 is MNHNS, CDR2 SASEGT. This CDR3 is 13 amino acids long.